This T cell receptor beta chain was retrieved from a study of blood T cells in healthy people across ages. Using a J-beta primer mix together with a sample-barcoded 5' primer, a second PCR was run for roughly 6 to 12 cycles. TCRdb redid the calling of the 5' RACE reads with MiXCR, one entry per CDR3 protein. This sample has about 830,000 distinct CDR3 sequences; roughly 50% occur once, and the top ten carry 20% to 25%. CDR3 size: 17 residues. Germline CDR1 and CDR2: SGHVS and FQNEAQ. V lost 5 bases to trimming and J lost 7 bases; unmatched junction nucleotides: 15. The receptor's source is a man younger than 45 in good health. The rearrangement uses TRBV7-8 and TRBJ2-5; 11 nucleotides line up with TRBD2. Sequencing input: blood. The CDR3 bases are TGTGCCAGCAGCAACTCCGTAGCGGGAGGGCCTCGGGGGACCCAGTACTTC. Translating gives CASSNSVAGGPRGTQYF.